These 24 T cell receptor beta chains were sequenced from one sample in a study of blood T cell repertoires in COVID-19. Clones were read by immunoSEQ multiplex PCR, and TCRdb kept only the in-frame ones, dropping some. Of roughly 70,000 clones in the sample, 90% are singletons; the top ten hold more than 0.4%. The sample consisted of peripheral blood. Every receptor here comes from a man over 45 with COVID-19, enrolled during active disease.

The CDR3 sequence is CASSSYGGTYNEQFF. CDR3 nucleotides: TGTGCCAGCAGCTCCTACGGGGGTACCTACAATGAGCAGTTCTTC. The chain combines TRBV11-2 with TRBJ2-1, with D perhaps matching TRBD2 (6 bases). V was cut by 4 bases and J by 2 bases, with 12 bases left in between. This CDR3 spans 15 amino acids. Germline V gene data show CDR1 as SGHAT and CDR2 as FQNNGV.

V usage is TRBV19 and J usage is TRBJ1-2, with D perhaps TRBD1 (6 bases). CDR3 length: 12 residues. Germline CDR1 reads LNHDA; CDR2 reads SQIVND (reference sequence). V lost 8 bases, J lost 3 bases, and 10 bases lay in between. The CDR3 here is CASSDSYYGYTF. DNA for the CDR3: TGTGCCAGTTCGGACAGCTACTATGGCTACACCTTC.

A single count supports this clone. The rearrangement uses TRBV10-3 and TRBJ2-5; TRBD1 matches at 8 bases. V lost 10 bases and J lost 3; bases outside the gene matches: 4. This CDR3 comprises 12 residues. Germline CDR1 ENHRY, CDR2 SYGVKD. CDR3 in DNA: TGTGCCACCTCGGACAGGGAAGAGACCCAGTACTTC. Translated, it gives CATSDREETQYF.

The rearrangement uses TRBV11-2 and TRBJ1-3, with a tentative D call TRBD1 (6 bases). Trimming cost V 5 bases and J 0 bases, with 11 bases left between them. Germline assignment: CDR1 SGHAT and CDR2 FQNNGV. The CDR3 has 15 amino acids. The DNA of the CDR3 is TGTGCCAGCAGCACGTACAGGGACTCTGGAAACACCATATATTTT. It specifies CASSTYRDSGNTIYF.

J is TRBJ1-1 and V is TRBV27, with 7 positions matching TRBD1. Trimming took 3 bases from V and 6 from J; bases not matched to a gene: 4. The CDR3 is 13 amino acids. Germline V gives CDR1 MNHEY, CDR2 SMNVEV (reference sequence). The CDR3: CASSFRGTAEAFF. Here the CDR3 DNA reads TGTGCCAGCAGTTTTCGGGGGACAGCTGAAGCTTTCTTT.

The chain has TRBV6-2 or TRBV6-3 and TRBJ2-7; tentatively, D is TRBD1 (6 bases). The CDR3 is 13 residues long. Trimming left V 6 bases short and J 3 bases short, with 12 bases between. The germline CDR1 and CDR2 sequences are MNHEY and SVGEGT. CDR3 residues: CASSEDSYYEQYF. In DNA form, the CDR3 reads TGTGCCAGCAGCGAGGACAGTTACTACGAGCAGTACTTC.

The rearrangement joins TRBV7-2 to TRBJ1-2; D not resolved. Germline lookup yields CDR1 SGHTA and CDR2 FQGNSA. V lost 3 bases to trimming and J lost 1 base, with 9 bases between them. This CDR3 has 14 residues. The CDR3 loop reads CASSLRESNYGYTF. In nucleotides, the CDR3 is TGTGCCAGCAGCTTGAGGGAAAGTAACTATGGCTACACCTTC.

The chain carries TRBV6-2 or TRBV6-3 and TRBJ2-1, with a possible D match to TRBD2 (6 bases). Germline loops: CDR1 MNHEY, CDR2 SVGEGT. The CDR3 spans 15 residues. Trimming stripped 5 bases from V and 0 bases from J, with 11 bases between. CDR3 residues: CASSPGESSYNEQFF. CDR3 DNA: TGTGCCAGCAGTCCGGGGGAAAGCTCCTACAATGAGCAGTTCTTC.

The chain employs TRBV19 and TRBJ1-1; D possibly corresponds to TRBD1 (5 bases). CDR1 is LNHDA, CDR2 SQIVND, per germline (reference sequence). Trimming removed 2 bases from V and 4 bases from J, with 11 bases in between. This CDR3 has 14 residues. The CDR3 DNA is TGTGCCAGTAGTATAAATCAGGGAAGCACTGAAGCTTTCTTT. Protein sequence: CASSINQGSTEAFF.

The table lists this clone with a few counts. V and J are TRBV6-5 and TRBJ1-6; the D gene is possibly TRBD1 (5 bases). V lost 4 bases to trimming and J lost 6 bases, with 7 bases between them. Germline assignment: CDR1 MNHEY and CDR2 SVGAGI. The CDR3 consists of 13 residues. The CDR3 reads CASSWGGNSPLHF. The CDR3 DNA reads TGTGCCAGCAGTTGGGGGGGTAATTCACCCCTCCACTTT.

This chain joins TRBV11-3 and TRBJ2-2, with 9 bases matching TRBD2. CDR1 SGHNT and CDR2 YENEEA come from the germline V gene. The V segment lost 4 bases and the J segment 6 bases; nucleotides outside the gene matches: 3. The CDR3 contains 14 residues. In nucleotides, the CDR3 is TGTGCCAGCAGCTCCGGCGGGAGGGCCGGGGAGCTGTTTTTT. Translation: CASSSGGRAGELFF.

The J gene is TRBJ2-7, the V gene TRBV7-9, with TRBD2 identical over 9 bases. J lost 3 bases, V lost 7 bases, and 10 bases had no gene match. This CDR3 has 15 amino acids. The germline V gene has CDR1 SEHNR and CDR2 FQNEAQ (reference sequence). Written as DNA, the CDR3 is TGTGCCAGCACCACAGGGCTAGCGGGATACTACGAGCAGTACTTC. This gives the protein CASTTGLAGYYEQYF.

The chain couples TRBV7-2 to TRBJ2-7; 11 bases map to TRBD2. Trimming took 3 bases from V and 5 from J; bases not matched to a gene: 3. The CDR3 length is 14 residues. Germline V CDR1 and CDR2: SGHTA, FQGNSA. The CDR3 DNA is TGTGCCAGCAGCTTGGGACTAGCGGTAAACGAGCAGTACTTC. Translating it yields CASSLGLAVNEQYF.

The CDR3 is CASRKGAAQTEQYF. CDR3 in DNA: TGTGCCAGCAGGAAGGGAGCGGCACAGACCGAGCAGTACTTC. The rearrangement uses TRBV2 and TRBJ2-7, with D maybe TRBD2 (5 bases). CDR1 and CDR2 (germline): SNHLY, FYNNEI. The CDR3 has 14 amino acids. Trimming stripped 6 bases from V and 6 bases from J, with 18 bases between.

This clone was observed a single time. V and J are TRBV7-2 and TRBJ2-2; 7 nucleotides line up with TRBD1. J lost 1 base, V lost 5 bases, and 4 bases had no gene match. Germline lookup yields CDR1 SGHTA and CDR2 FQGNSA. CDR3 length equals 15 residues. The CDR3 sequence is CASSTRTGNTGELFF. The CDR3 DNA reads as TGTGCCAGCAGCACCCGGACAGGGAACACCGGGGAGCTGTTTTTT.

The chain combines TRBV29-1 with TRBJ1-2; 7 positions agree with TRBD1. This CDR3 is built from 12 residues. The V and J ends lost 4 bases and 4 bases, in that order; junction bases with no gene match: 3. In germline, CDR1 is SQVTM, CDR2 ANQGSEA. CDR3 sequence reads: CSVVEGAYGYTF. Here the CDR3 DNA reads TGCAGCGTTGTTGAGGGGGCCTATGGCTACACCTTC.

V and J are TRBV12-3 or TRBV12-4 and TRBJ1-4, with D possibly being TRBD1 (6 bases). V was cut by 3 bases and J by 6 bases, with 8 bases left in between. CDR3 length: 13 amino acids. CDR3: CASSLQGYEKLFF. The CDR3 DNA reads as TGTGCCAGCAGTTTGCAGGGGTATGAAAAACTGTTTTTT.

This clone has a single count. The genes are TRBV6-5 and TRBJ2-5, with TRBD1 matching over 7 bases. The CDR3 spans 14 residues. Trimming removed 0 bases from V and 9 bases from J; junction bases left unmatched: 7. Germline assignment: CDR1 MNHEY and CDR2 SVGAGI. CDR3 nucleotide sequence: TGTGCCAGCAGTTACTCCCCGACAGGGCGCGCCCAGTACTTC. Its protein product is CASSYSPTGRAQYF.

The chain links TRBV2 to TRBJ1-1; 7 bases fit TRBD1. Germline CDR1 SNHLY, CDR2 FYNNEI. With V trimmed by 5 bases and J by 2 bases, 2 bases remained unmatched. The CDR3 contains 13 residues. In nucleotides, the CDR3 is TGTGCCAGCAGTCCAGGGGGAAACACTGAAGCTTTCTTT. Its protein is CASSPGGNTEAFF.

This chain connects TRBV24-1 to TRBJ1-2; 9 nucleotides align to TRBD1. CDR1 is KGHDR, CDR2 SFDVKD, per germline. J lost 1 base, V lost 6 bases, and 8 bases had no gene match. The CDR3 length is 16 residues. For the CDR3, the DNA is TGTGCCACCAGTAAGAACAGGGGGCGATTTAACTATGGCTACACCTTC. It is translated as CATSKNRGRFNYGYTF.

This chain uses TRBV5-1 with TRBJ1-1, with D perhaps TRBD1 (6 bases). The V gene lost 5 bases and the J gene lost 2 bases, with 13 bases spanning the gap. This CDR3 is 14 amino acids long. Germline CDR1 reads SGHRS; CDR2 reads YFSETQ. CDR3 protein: CASRIEGVNTEAFF. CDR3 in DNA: TGCGCCAGCAGAATTGAGGGGGTAAACACTGAAGCTTTCTTT.

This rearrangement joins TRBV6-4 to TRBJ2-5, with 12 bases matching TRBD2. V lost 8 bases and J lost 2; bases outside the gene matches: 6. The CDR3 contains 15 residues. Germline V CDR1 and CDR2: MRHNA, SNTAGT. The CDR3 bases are TGTGCCAGCCAAAAGACTAGCGGGAGTCAAGAGACCCAGTACTTC. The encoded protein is CASQKTSGSQETQYF.

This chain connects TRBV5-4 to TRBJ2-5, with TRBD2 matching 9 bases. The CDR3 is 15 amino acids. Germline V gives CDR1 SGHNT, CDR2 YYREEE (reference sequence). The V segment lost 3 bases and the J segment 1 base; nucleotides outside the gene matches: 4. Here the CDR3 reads CASSSKREAQETQYF. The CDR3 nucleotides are TGTGCCAGCAGCTCCAAGCGGGAGGCCCAAGAGACCCAGTACTTC.

CDR3 sequence (DNA): TGTGCCAGCAGCCTTGAGACAGGGTGGAACACTGAAGCTTTCTTT. Translated: CASSLETGWNTEAFF. The chain recombines TRBV2 with TRBJ1-1; 7 nucleotides agree with TRBD1. V lost 6 bases, J lost 1 base, and 8 bases stayed unmatched. This CDR3 has 15 residues. Per the germline V gene, CDR1 is SNHLY and CDR2 is FYNNEI. The complete variable domain, with remaining parts taken from reference TRBV2 and TRBJ1-1, reads EPEVTQTPSHQVTQMGQEVILRCVPISNHLYFYWYRQILGQKVEFLVSFYNNEISEKSEIFDDQFSVERPDGSNFTLKIRSTKLEDSAMYFCASSLETGWNTEAFFGQGTRLTVV.